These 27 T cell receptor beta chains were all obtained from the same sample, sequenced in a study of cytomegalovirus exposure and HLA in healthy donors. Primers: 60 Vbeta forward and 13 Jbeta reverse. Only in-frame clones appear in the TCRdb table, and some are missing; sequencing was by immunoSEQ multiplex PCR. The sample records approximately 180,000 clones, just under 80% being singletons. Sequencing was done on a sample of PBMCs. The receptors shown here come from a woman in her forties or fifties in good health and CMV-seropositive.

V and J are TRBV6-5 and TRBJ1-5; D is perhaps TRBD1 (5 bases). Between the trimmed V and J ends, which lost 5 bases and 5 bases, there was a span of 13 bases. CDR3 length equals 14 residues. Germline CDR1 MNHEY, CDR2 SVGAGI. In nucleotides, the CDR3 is TGTGCCAGCAGTGAAGGGGAGGGCTATCAGCCCCAGCATTTT. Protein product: CASSEGEGYQPQHF.

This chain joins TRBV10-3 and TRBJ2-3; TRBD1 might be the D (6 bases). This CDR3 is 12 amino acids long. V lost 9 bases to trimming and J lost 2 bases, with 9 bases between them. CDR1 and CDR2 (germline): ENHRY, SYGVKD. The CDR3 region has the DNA TGTGCCATACAGGGATCCACAGATACGCAGTATTTT. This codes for CAIQGSTDTQYF.

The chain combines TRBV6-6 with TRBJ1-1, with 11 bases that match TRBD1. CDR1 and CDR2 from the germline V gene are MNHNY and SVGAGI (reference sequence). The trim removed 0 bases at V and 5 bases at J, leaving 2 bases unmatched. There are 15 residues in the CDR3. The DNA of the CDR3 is TGTGCCAGCAGTTACTCCGGGACAGGGGGTACTGAAGCTTTCTTT. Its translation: CASSYSGTGGTEAFF.

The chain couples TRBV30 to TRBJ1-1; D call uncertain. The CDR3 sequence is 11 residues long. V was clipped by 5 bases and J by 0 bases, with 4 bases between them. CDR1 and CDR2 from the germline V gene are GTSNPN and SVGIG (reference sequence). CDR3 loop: CAWEMNTEAFF. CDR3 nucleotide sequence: TGTGCCTGGGAGATGAACACTGAAGCTTTCTTT.

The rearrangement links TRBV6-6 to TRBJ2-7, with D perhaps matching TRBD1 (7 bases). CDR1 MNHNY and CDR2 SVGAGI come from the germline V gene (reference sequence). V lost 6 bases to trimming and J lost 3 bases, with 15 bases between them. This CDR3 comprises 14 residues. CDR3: CASRTQGEVYEQYF. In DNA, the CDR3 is TGTGCCAGCAGGACTCAGGGGGAGGTCTACGAGCAGTACTTC.

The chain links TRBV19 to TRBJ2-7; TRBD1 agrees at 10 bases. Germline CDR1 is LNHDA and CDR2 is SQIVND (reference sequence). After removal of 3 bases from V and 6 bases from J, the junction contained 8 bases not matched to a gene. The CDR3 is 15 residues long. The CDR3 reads CASSMTGGEAGEQYF. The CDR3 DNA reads TGTGCCAGTAGTATGACAGGGGGCGAAGCGGGCGAGCAGTACTTC.

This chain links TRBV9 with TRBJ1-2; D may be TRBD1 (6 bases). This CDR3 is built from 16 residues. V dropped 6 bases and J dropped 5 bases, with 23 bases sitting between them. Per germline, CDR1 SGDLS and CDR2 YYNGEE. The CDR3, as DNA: TGTGCCAGCAACCCAGGGGCAAACCCCGAGGGGTATGGCTACACCTTC. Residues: CASNPGANPEGYGYTF.

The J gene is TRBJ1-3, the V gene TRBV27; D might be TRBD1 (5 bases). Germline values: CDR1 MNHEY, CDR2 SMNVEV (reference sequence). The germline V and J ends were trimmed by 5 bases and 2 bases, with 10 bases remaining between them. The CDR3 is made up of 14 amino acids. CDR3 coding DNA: TGTGCCAGCAGTCTCCGCAGGGCTGGAAACACCATATATTTT. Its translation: CASSLRRAGNTIYF.

CDR3 sequence: CASSRTGGWNNEQFF. As DNA, the CDR3 is TGTGCCAGCAGCCGTACAGGGGGCTGGAACAATGAGCAGTTCTTC. This chain joins TRBV11-3 and TRBJ2-1; 9 nucleotides match TRBD1. CDR3 length: 15 residues. Germline trimming cut 5 bases from V and 5 bases from J; bases unmatched to any gene: 7. Germline CDR1 is SGHNT and CDR2 is YENEEA.

The CDR3 protein is CAIGAPYEQYF. CDR3 bases: TGTGCCATCGGAGCCCCTTACGAGCAGTACTTC. This chain connects TRBV10-3 to TRBJ2-7; no reliable D call. The germline CDR1 and CDR2 sequences are ENHRY and SYGVKD. V was shortened by 8 bases and J by 4 bases, with 9 bases between the two germline ends. This CDR3 contains 11 residues.

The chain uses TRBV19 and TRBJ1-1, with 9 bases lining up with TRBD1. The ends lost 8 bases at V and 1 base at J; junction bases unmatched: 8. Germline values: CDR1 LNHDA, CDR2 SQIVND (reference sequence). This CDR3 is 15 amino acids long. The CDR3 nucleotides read TGTGCCAGTCTAGGGGGACAGGGTACGAACACTGAAGCTTTCTTT. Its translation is CASLGGQGTNTEAFF. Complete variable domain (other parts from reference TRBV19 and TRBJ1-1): DGGITQSPKYLFRKEGQNVTLSCEQNLNHDAMYWYRQDPGQGLRLIYYSQIVNDFQKGDIAEGYSVSREKKESFPLTVTSAQKNPTAFYLCASLGGQGTNTEAFFGQGTRLTVV.

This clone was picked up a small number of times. This chain's CDR3 is CASSLDRTYGYTF. DNA for the CDR3: TGTGCCAGCAGCTTAGACAGGACCTATGGCTACACCTTC. The gene calls are TRBV7-7 and TRBJ1-2; tentative D call: TRBD1 (5 bases). V lost 1 base and J lost 4, with 7 bases in between. Germline V gives CDR1 SSHAT, CDR2 FNYEAQ (reference sequence). The CDR3 covers 13 residues.

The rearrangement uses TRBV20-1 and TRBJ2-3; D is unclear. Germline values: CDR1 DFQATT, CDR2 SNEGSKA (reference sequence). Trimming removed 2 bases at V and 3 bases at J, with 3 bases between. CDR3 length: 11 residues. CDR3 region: CSARHTDTQYF. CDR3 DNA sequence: TGCAGTGCTAGACATACAGATACGCAGTATTTT.

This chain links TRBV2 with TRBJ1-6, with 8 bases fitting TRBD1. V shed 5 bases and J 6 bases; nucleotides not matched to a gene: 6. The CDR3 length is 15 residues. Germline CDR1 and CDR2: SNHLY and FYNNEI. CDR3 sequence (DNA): TGTGCCAGCAGTCAACAGGGACAGGTTAATTCACCCCTCCACTTT. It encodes CASSQQGQVNSPLHF.

The CDR3 reads CAWSPRSGYEQFF. The DNA for the CDR3 is TGTGCCTGGAGCCCCCGGTCAGGGTATGAGCAGTTCTTC. V and J are TRBV30 and TRBJ2-1, with D perhaps TRBD1 (5 bases). The V gene lost 3 bases and the J gene lost 8 bases, with 14 bases spanning the gap. This CDR3 region has 13 residues. Germline V gives CDR1 GTSNPN, CDR2 SVGIG (reference sequence).

CDR3: CASSDGTGVQETQYF. The CDR3, as DNA: TGTGCCAGCAGTGATGGGACAGGGGTCCAAGAGACCCAGTACTTC. V usage is TRBV6-1 and J usage is TRBJ2-5; the match to TRBD1 covers 10 bases. The CDR3 length is 15 residues. The ends lost 3 bases at V and 1 base at J; junction bases unmatched: 2. The germline V gene has CDR1 MNHNS and CDR2 SASEGT.

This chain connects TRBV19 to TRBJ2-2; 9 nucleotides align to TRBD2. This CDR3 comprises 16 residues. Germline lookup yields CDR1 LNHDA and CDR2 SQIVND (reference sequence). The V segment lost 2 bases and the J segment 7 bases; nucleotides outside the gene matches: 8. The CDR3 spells CASSITPSGDHGELFF. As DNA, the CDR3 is TGTGCCAGTAGTATAACGCCTAGCGGGGACCACGGGGAGCTGTTTTTT.

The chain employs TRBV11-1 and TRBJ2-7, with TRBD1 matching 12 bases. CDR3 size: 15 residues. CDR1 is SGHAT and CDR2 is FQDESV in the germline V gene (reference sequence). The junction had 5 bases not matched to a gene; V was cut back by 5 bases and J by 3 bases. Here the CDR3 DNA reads TGTGCCAGCAGCGCCGGGACAGGGGGCATCTACGAGCAGTACTTC. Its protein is CASSAGTGGIYEQYF. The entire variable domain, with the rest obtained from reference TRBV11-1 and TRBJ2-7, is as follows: EAEVAQSPRYKITEKSQAVAFWCDPISGHATLYWYRQILGQGPELLVQFQDESVVDDSQLPKDRFSAERLKGVDSTLKIQPAELGDSAMYLCASSAGTGGIYEQYFGPGTRLTVT.

In DNA, the CDR3 is TGTGCCAGCAGTCCCCCGGGACAGGGTGAAATTCAGTACTTC. Translating it yields CASSPPGQGEIQYF. This rearrangement joins TRBV2 to TRBJ2-4; 9 bases agree with TRBD1. This CDR3 comprises 14 residues. Trimming took 5 bases from V and 10 from J; bases not matched to a gene: 9. CDR1 and CDR2 from the germline V gene are SNHLY and FYNNEI.

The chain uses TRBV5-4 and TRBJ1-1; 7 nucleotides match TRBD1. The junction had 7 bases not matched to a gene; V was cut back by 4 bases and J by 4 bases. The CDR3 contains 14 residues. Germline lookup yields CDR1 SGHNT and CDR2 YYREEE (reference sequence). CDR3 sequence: CASSLRTGTTEAFF. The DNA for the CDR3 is TGTGCCAGCAGCCTAAGGACAGGTACCACTGAAGCTTTCTTT.

The CDR3, as DNA: TGTGCCAGCAGGATAGGGGTGGACTATGGCTACACCTTC. It codes for CASRIGVDYGYTF. The rearrangement joins TRBV6-1 to TRBJ1-2, with D perhaps TRBD1 (5 bases). Germline V gene sequence: CDR1 MNHNS, CDR2 SASEGT. This CDR3 spans 13 amino acids. Trimming took 6 bases from V and 3 from J, leaving 11 bases between them.

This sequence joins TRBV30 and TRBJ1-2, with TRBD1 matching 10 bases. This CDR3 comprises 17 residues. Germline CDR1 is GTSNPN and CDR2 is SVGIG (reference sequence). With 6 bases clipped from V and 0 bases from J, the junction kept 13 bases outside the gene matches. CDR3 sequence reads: CACDSGTGATSNYGYTF. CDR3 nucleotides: TGTGCCTGTGATTCTGGGACAGGGGCAACCTCTAACTATGGCTACACCTTC.

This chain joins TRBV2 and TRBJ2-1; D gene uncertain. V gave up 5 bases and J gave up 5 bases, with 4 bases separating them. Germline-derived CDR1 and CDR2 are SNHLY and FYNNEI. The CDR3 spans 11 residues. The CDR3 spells CASSIDNEQFF. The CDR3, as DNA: TGTGCCAGCAGTATAGACAATGAGCAGTTCTTC.

The CDR3 coding sequence is TGTGCCATCAGTGGGACCGGGACAGGGGTCGGCAATGAGCAGTTCTTC. It yields the protein CAISGTGTGVGNEQFF. J is TRBJ2-1 and V is TRBV10-3; 10 bases map to TRBD1. The germline CDR1 and CDR2 sequences are ENHRY and SYGVKD. CDR3 length: 16 amino acids. V dropped 4 bases and J dropped 6; count of bases not matched to a gene: 9.

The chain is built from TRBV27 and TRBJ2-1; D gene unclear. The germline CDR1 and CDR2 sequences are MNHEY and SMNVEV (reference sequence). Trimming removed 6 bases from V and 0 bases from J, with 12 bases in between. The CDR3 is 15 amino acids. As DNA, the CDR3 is TGTGCCAGCAGGATCCTTCCTACCTCCTACAATGAGCAGTTCTTC. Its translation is CASRILPTSYNEQFF.

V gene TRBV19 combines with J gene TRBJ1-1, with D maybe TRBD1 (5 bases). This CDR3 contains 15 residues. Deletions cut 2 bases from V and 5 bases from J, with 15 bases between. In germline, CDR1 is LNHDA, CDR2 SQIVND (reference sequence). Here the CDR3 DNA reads TGTGCCAGTAGTATATCGACCACGGGACTTACTGAAGCTTTCTTT. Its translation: CASSISTTGLTEAFF.

The CDR3 spells CASSIYYSYNEQFF. CDR3 sequence (DNA): TGTGCCAGTAGTATATATTACTCCTACAATGAGCAGTTCTTC. The V call is TRBV19, the J call TRBJ2-1, with D unclear. Germline loops: CDR1 LNHDA, CDR2 SQIVND (reference sequence). Trimming removed 2 bases at V and 0 bases at J, with 5 bases between. The CDR3 loop spans 14 amino acids. Filled out from reference TRBV19 and TRBJ2-1, the complete variable domain reads DGGITQSPKYLFRKEGQNVTLSCEQNLNHDAMYWYRQDPGQGLRLIYYSQIVNDFQKGDIAEGYSVSREKKESFPLTVTSAQKNPTAFYLCASSIYYSYNEQFFGPGTRLTVL.